Listed below are T cell receptor beta chains from one sample, sequenced in a study of T cell responses to AZD1222 COVID-19 vaccine. Only in-frame clones appear in the TCRdb table, and some are missing; sequencing was by immunoSEQ multiplex PCR. The table lists 85,000 to 90,000 clones, 90% of them singletons. Source: peripheral blood, taken on day 0 of AZD1222 vaccination. These receptor sequences come from an adult in good health. The CDR3 runs from the conserved cysteine through the conserved F or W. D genes are given only for firm matches. A clone size is listed for some rows: how often the clone was seen (once, few, many), or a class if it is expanded.

D gene: .; J gene: TRBJ1-5; V gene: TRBV4-1; clone size: .; CDR3 protein: CASSQEPGDYQPQHF; CDR3 DNA: TGCGCCAGCAGCCAAGAACCAGGGGATTATCAGCCCCAGCATTTT
D gene: .; J gene: TRBJ1-2; V gene: TRBV24-1; clone size: .; CDR3 protein: CATSVGQNTKDGYTF; CDR3 DNA: TGTGCCACCAGTGTTGGTCAAAATACAAAGGATGGCTACACCTTC
D gene: TRBD1; J gene: TRBJ1-5; V gene: TRBV19; clone size: .; CDR3 protein: CASTPGTERNQPQHF; CDR3 DNA: TGTGCCAGTACCCCGGGGACAGAAAGAAATCAGCCCCAGCATTTT
D gene: TRBD1; J gene: TRBJ1-1; V gene: TRBV24-1; clone size: .; CDR3 protein: CATGTDEAFF; CDR3 DNA: TGTGCCACCGGGACAGATGAAGCTTTCTTT
D gene: .; J gene: TRBJ2-1; V gene: TRBV10-2; clone size: once; CDR3 protein: CASNGIPGVGRGVTEQFF; CDR3 DNA: TGCGCCAGCAATGGAATACCGGGGGTCGGCAGGGGGGTTACTGAGCAGTTCTTC
D gene: TRBD1; J gene: TRBJ2-3; V gene: TRBV7-9; clone size: .; CDR3 protein: CASSPRDRGTDTQYF; CDR3 DNA: TGTGCCAGCAGCCCCCGGGACAGGGGAACAGATACGCAGTATTTT
D gene: TRBD2; J gene: TRBJ2-7; V gene: TRBV27; clone size: .; CDR3 protein: CASRGSNPGGTSYEQYF; CDR3 DNA: TGTGCCAGCAGAGGGTCGAACCCGGGAGGAACGAGCTACGAGCAGTACTTC
D gene: .; J gene: TRBJ2-1; V gene: TRBV2; clone size: .; CDR3 protein: CASSEKQVKDNEQFF; CDR3 DNA: TGTGCCAGCAGTGAAAAACAGGTCAAGGACAATGAGCAGTTCTTC
D gene: TRBD2; J gene: TRBJ2-7; V gene: TRBV6-5; clone size: .; CDR3 protein: CASSYSWTSGSGEQYF; CDR3 DNA: TGTGCCAGCAGTTACTCTTGGACTAGCGGGAGTGGCGAGCAGTACTTC
D gene: .; J gene: TRBJ2-7; V gene: TRBV11-2; clone size: .; CDR3 protein: CASSDRRRYEQYF; CDR3 DNA: TGTGCCAGCAGCGATAGACGTCGCTACGAGCAGTACTTC
D gene: .; J gene: TRBJ1-2; V gene: TRBV24-1; clone size: .; CDR3 protein: CATRPGAYQENYGYTF; CDR3 DNA: TGTGCCACCAGGCCCGGAGCCTATCAGGAGAACTATGGCTACACCTTC
D gene: .; J gene: TRBJ1-5; V gene: TRBV6-5; clone size: .; CDR3 protein: CASDLPRASNQPQHF; CDR3 DNA: TGTGCCAGTGACCTCCCCAGGGCCAGCAATCAGCCCCAGCATTTT
D gene: TRBD2; J gene: TRBJ2-7; V gene: TRBV28; clone size: .; CDR3 protein: CASTPGLAGNEQYF; CDR3 DNA: TGTGCCAGCACCCCCGGACTAGCGGGAAACGAGCAGTACTTC
D gene: TRBD1; J gene: TRBJ2-2; V gene: TRBV2; clone size: .; CDR3 protein: CASRQGANTGELFF; CDR3 DNA: TGTGCCAGCAGACAGGGGGCGAACACCGGGGAGCTGTTTTTT
D gene: TRBD2; J gene: TRBJ2-1; V gene: TRBV6-6; clone size: .; CDR3 protein: CASSALAGEFNEQFF; CDR3 DNA: TGTGCCAGCAGCGCGCTAGCGGGTGAGTTCAATGAGCAGTTCTTC
D gene: .; J gene: TRBJ1-3; V gene: TRBV11-2; clone size: .; CDR3 protein: CASSWNGRRSGNTIYF; CDR3 DNA: TGTGCCAGCAGCTGGAACGGACGGCGCTCTGGAAACACCATATATTTT
D gene: TRBD1; J gene: TRBJ1-4; V gene: TRBV28; clone size: .; CDR3 protein: CASSLPTGVEKLFF; CDR3 DNA: TGTGCCAGCAGTTTACCCACAGGGGTGGAAAAACTGTTTTTT
D gene: .; J gene: TRBJ1-6; V gene: TRBV27; clone size: .; CDR3 protein: CASSIKTSSYNSPLHF; CDR3 DNA: TGTGCCAGCAGTATTAAAACGAGCTCCTATAATTCACCCCTCCACTTT
D gene: TRBD1; J gene: TRBJ1-6; V gene: TRBV19; clone size: .; CDR3 protein: CASTPDRGNNSPLHF; CDR3 DNA: TGTGCCAGTACCCCGGACAGGGGGAATAATTCACCCCTCCACTTT